Presented here are 19 T cell receptor beta chains from one specimen sequenced in a study of beta chain features in type 1 diabetes. The authors reverse transcribed all of the isolated RNA, so sequencing captured expressed TCRB transcripts. Clones were sequenced by immunoSEQ multiplex PCR, and TCRdb holds only the in-frame ones, with some missing. This sample has tens of thousands of clones, with 25% to 35% found just once. Sequencing was done on a sample of stem cell memory CD4+ T cells from blood. Every receptor here comes from a woman aged 18-29 years in good health.

This clone was found a few times. This chain joins TRBV7-2 and TRBJ2-2, with no clear D. Trimming shortened V by 2 bases and J by 4 bases, and 8 bases separated the two germline ends. This CDR3 region has 14 residues. The germline CDR1 and CDR2 sequences are SGHTA and FQGNSA. CDR3: CASSLQLATGELFF. The CDR3 nucleotides are TGTGCCAGCAGCTTACAACTTGCCACCGGGGAGCTGTTTTTT.

This clone occurred many times. The V gene is TRBV7-9, the J gene TRBJ1-5; D is possibly TRBD1 (5 bases). CDR1 and CDR2 from the germline V gene are SEHNR and FQNEAQ (reference sequence). The CDR3 extends over 15 amino acids. Trimming left V 1 base short and J 3 bases short, with 10 bases between. The CDR3 DNA follows: TGTGCCAGCAGCTTAGAGCAGGGCCACAATCAGCCCCAGCATTTT. As protein: CASSLEQGHNQPQHF.

This clone has more than one count but fewer than ten. The chain has TRBV5-1 and TRBJ2-1, with 11 bases aligning to TRBD2. J gave up 9 bases and V 0 bases, and 8 bases lay outside the gene matches. Germline V CDR1 and CDR2: SGHRS, YFSETQ. The CDR3 contains 16 residues. In DNA form, the CDR3 reads TGCGCCAGCAGCTTGGGACTAGCGGGACAGGTTGTTGAGCAGTTCTTC. It translates to CASSLGLAGQVVEQFF.

There are a few counts of this clone. The chain recombines TRBV7-2 with TRBJ1-1; D not resolved. V was shortened by 3 bases and J by 1 base, with 9 bases between the two germline ends. Per the germline V gene, CDR1 is SGHTA and CDR2 is FQGNSA. This CDR3 spans 14 amino acids. The CDR3 here is CASSLQPGNTEAFF. CDR3 sequence (DNA): TGTGCCAGCAGCTTGCAGCCAGGGAACACTGAAGCTTTCTTT.

The V and J genes are TRBV7-2 and TRBJ2-3; no reliable D call. CDR3 length: 15 residues. Germline V gives CDR1 SGHTA, CDR2 FQGNSA. V lost 5 bases and J 6 bases, leaving 18 bases between the germline ends. CDR3 coding DNA: TGTGCCAGCAGCACAACCCAATACCATCAGGATACGCAGTATTTT. Residues: CASSTTQYHQDTQYF. Full variable domain (outside the CDR3, taken from reference TRBV7-2 and TRBJ2-3): GAGVSQSPSNKVTEKGKDVELRCDPISGHTALYWYRQSLGQGLEFLIYFQGNSAPDKSGLPSDRFSAERTGGSVSTLTIQRTQQEDSAVYLCASSTTQYHQDTQYFGPGTRLTVL.

This clone has only a few counts. The chain employs TRBV2 and TRBJ1-2, with D perhaps TRBD1 (6 bases). The CDR3 runs 15 residues. The V end was cut by 2 bases, the J end by 1 base, with 11 bases between. The germline V gene has CDR1 SNHLY and CDR2 FYNNEI. This CDR3 is CASSEWTDINYGYTF. In nucleotides, the CDR3 is TGTGCCAGCAGTGAATGGACAGACATTAACTATGGCTACACCTTC.

The chain links TRBV7-2 to TRBJ2-2, with a tentative D call TRBD1 (6 bases). Germline V CDR1 and CDR2: SGHTA, FQGNSA. The CDR3 spans 14 residues. V lost 5 bases to trimming and J lost 5 bases, with 12 bases between them. CDR3 protein: CASSIAGVTGELFF. The CDR3 region has the DNA TGTGCCAGCAGCATTGCAGGGGTAACCGGGGAGCTGTTTTTT.

The chain has TRBV5-5 and TRBJ1-1, with D perhaps matching TRBD1 (5 bases). Trimming took off 4 bases at V and 2 bases at J, with 15 bases between the two ends. Germline V gene data show CDR1 as SGHKS and CDR2 as YYEKEE (reference sequence). The CDR3 covers 15 residues. The CDR3: CASSRGWEANTEAFF. CDR3 sequence (DNA): TGTGCCAGCAGCAGGGGCTGGGAAGCAAACACTGAAGCTTTCTTT.

The gene calls are TRBV5-1 and TRBJ2-1, with D perhaps matching TRBD1 (6 bases). V lost 0 bases to trimming and J lost 13 bases, with 11 bases between them. The length of the CDR3 is 12 residues. From germline, CDR1 is SGHRS and CDR2 YFSETQ. DNA for the CDR3: TGCGCCAGCAGCTTGGGGGGGCAGGTCCAGTTCTTC. It codes for CASSLGGQVQFF.

The CDR3 here is CASSELGQGRTNTEAFF. The DNA for the CDR3 is TGTGCCAGCAGTGAACTGGGACAGGGGAGGACGAACACTGAAGCTTTCTTT. V is TRBV2 and J is TRBJ1-1; 10 nucleotides match TRBD1. CDR1 SNHLY and CDR2 FYNNEI come from the germline V gene. This CDR3 region has 17 residues. V was clipped by 2 bases and J by 1 base; unmatched bases: 7.

In its sample, this clone was seen a few times. The V call is TRBV19, the J call TRBJ2-2, with 9 bases matching TRBD2. Germline V gene lookup returns CDR1 LNHDA and CDR2 SQIVND (reference sequence). CDR3 length equals 15 residues. Trimming removed 2 bases from V and 4 bases from J; junction bases left unmatched: 2. The CDR3 loop reads CASSIMTSGTGELFF. The CDR3, as DNA: TGTGCCAGTAGTATAATGACTAGCGGCACCGGGGAGCTGTTTTTT. The full variable domain, its missing parts supplied by reference TRBV19 and TRBJ2-2, is DGGITQSPKYLFRKEGQNVTLSCEQNLNHDAMYWYRQDPGQGLRLIYYSQIVNDFQKGDIAEGYSVSREKKESFPLTVTSAQKNPTAFYLCASSIMTSGTGELFFGEGSRLTVL.

V gene TRBV4-3 combines with J gene TRBJ1-4, with D possibly being TRBD1 (6 bases). This CDR3 is 14 amino acids long. Trimming removed 0 bases at V and 7 bases at J, with 9 bases between. Germline lookup yields CDR1 LGHNA and CDR2 YSLEER. CDR3 sequence reads: CASSQDTGSEKLFF. The CDR3 coding sequence is TGCGCCAGCAGCCAAGATACAGGGAGTGAAAAACTGTTTTTT.

The V call is TRBV6-5, the J call TRBJ2-7; TRBD1 might be the D (6 bases). The length of the CDR3 is 13 residues. Germline CDR1 is MNHEY and CDR2 is SVGAGI. V lost 7 bases, J lost 4 bases, and 14 bases lay in between. CDR3 coding DNA: TGTGCCAGCAATGCAGGGGACCCTTACGAGCAGTACTTC. Translating it yields CASNAGDPYEQYF.

The chain uses TRBV4-2 and TRBJ2-2, with 11 positions matching TRBD1. Losses at the gene ends were 0 bases for V and 6 bases for J; bases not matched to a gene: 3. Germline lookup yields CDR1 LGHNA and CDR2 YNFKEQ. The CDR3 has 16 residues. In DNA form, the CDR3 reads TGTGCCAGCAGCCAAGATTGGGGACAGGGGGCCGGGGAGCTGTTTTTT. It translates to CASSQDWGQGAGELFF.

This clone was found a few times. V is TRBV29-1 and J is TRBJ2-7; 7 positions agree with TRBD1. Trimming at V came to 4 bases and at J to 3 bases, leaving 0 bases not matched to a gene. The CDR3 totals 11 residues. Germline CDR1 SQVTM, CDR2 ANQGSEA. This chain's CDR3 is CSVGDSYEQYF. The CDR3 bases are TGCAGCGTTGGGGACAGCTACGAGCAGTACTTC.

Comments on this clone: At one end the junction does not follow the germline gene, possibly because of a read error. This chain links TRBV6-1 with TRBJ2-3; maybe TRBD2 (5 bases). Germline values: CDR1 MNHNS, CDR2 SASEGT. The CDR3 covers 14 residues. Here the CDR3 reads CASIEGLSLDTQYF. As DNA, the CDR3 is TGTGCCAGCATTGAAGGACTGTCTTTAGATACGCAGTATTTT.

In nucleotides, the CDR3 is TGTGCCAGCAGCCTTTTCTTGGTAGGCGGGAACACTGAAGCTTTCTTT. Its translation is CASSLFLVGGNTEAFF. This chain links TRBV7-2 with TRBJ1-1; D remains unclear. This CDR3 has 16 residues. Germline assignment: CDR1 SGHTA and CDR2 FQGNSA. V dropped 5 bases and J dropped 1 base, with 17 bases sitting between them.

This clone turned up a few times. The chain joins TRBV2 to TRBJ2-3; tentative D call: TRBD2 (6 bases). Looked up from germline, CDR1 is SNHLY and CDR2 is FYNNEI. The CDR3 spans 14 residues. V lost 4 bases and J 7 bases, leaving 15 bases between the germline ends. The CDR3 protein is CASSVLGGGNTQYF. In DNA form, the CDR3 reads TGTGCCAGCAGTGTGTTGGGGGGAGGTAATACGCAGTATTTT.

This clone was detected a few times. The genes are TRBV15 and TRBJ2-1; D call uncertain. The CDR3 is 12 amino acids. Germline-derived CDR1 and CDR2 are LNHNV and YYDKDF (reference sequence). V lost 0 bases to trimming and J lost 8 bases, with 5 bases between them. The CDR3 coding sequence is TGTGCCACCAGCAGAGATGAGCATGAGCAGTTCTTC. Translating gives CATSRDEHEQFF. Full variable domain (rest looked up from reference TRBV15 and TRBJ2-1): DAMVIQNPRYQVTQFGKPVTLSCSQTLNHNVMYWYQQKSSQAPKLLFHYYDKDFNNEADTPDNFQSRRPNTSFCFLDIRSPGLGDTAMYLCATSRDEHEQFFGPGTRLTVL.